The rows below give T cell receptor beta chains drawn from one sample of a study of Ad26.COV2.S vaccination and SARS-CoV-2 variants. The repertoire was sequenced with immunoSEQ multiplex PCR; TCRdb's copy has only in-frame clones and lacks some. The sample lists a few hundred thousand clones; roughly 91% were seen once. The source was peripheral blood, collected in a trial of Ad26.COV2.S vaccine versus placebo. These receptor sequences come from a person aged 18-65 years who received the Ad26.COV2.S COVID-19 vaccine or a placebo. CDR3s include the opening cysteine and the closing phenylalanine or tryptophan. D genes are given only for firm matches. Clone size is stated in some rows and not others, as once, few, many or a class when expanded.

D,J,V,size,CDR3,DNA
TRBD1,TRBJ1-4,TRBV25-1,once,CASSEVTGALNEKLFF,TGTGCCAGCAGTGAAGTCACAGGGGCCCTTAATGAAAAACTGTTTTTT
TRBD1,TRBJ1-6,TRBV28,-,CASSLTRTGGSPLHF,TGTGCCAGCAGTTTAACCAGGACAGGGGGTTCACCCCTCCACTTT
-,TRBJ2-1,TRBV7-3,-,CASSAEPSSYNEQFF,TGTGCCAGCAGCGCCGAGCCTAGCTCCTACAATGAGCAGTTCTTC
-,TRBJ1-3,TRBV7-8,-,CASSPIISSGNTIYF,TGTGCCAGCAGCCCAATCATTAGCTCTGGAAACACCATATATTTT
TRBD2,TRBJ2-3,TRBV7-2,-,CASSLLGTSGFMGTDTQYF,TGTGCCAGCAGCTTACTCGGGACTAGCGGGTTTATGGGCACAGATACGCAGTATTTT
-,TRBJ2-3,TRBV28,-,CASIPGDIRPDTQYF,TGTGCCAGCATACCTGGGGACATTCGTCCAGATACGCAGTATTTT
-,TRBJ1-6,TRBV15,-,CATSRDRGRVTLHF,TGTGCCACCAGCAGAGACCGGGGGAGGGTCACCCTCCACTTT
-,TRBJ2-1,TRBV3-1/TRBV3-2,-,CASSQPTNRYEQFF,TGTGCCAGCAGCCAACCAACTAATAGGTATGAGCAGTTCTTC
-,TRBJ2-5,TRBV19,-,CASSTDARETQYF,TGTGCCAGTAGTACGGACGCTCGGGAGACCCAGTACTTC
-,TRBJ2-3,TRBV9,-,CASSADLDTQYF,TGTGCCAGCAGCGCGGATTTGGATACGCAGTATTTT
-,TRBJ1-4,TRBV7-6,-,CASSLTGNEKLFF,TGTGCCAGCAGCTTAACAGGGAATGAAAAACTGTTTTTT
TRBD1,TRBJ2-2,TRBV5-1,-,CASSSPAGQVYTGELFF,TGCGCCAGCAGCTCCCCCGCGGGACAGGTTTACACCGGGGAGCTGTTTTTT
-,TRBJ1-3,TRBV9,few,CASSVGVSSGNTIYF,TGTGCCAGCAGCGTAGGGGTATCCTCTGGAAACACCATATATTTT
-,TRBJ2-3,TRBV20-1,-,CSASGVATKHTDTQYF,TGCAGTGCTAGTGGGGTCGCGACCAAACACACAGATACGCAGTATTTT
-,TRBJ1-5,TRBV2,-,CASSIAGYSNQPQHF,TGTGCCAGCAGTATCGCGGGTTATAGCAATCAGCCCCAGCATTTT
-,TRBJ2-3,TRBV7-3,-,CASSALESTDTQYF,TGTGCCAGCAGCGCACTAGAAAGCACAGATACGCAGTATTTT
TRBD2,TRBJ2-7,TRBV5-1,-,CASSLRGLAGEWSLYEQYF,TGCGCCAGCAGCCTCCGGGGACTAGCGGGAGAATGGTCGCTCTACGAGCAGTACTTC
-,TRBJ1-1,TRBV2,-,CASSERGFGNTEAFF,TGTGCCAGCAGTGAAAGAGGATTTGGGAACACTGAAGCTTTCTTT
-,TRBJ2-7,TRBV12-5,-,CASGLGFEQYF,TGTGCTAGTGGTTTAGGTTTCGAGCAGTACTTC
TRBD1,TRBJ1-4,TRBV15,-,CATSMLTGTNEKLFF,TGTGCCACCAGCATGTTGACAGGGACTAATGAAAAACTGTTTTTT
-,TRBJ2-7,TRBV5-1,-,CASSLGSGVYEQYF,TGCGCCAGCAGCTTGGGGTCAGGGGTGTACGAGCAGTACTTC
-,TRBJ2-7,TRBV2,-,CASSETREQYF,TGTGCCAGCAGTGAAACGCGGGAGCAGTACTTC
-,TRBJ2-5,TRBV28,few,CASSLLTGGTQYF,TGTGCCAGCAGTTTATTAACAGGTGGGACCCAGTACTTC
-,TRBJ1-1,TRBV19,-,CASSIDRVTEAFF,TGTGCCAGTAGTATAGATCGCGTTACTGAAGCTTTCTTT
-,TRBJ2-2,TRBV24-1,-,CATSGENTGELFF,TGTGCCACCAGTGGCGAGAACACCGGGGAGCTGTTTTTT
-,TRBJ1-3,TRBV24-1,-,CATSAPTGNTIYF,TGTGCCACCAGTGCCCCGACTGGAAACACCATATATTTT